Each of the 28 T cell receptor beta chains below was sequenced from the same sample in a study of monozygotic twins with inflammatory bowel disease. For each CDR3 protein, TCRdb gives one entry from its re-call of the 5' RACE reads, without DNA. The sample table sets out about 450,000 distinct CDR3 sequences. Sequences were obtained from blood. The receptors here all came from a human donor with ulcerative colitis or Crohn's disease, or a healthy co-twin of an affected twin (not recorded which).

CDR3 sequence reads: CASRPISPGKNIQYF. V and J are TRBV2 and TRBJ2-4; the D gene TCRdb calls, TRBD1, cannot be checked with no DNA. From germline, CDR1 is SNHLY and CDR2 FYNNEI. The CDR3 is made up of 15 amino acids.

The genes are TRBV3-1 and TRBJ2-7; TCRdb picks TRBD1, but there is no DNA to check that call. The CDR3 is 15 amino acids. Germline V CDR1 and CDR2: LGHDT, YNNKEL (reference sequence). The CDR3 here is CASSQGPGRSYEQYF.

The chain links TRBV12-3 or TRBV12-4 to TRBJ2-7; there is no DNA to check the TCRdb D call of TRBD2. The CDR3 consists of 15 residues. CDR3 protein: CASSPEEGSSYEQYF.

The chain is built from TRBV4-2 and TRBJ1-4. The CDR3 length is 16 residues. CDR1 is LGHNA, CDR2 YNFKEQ, per germline. CDR3 in amino acids: CASSQKVDGLGEKLFF.

This chain uses TRBV11-1 with TRBJ1-1. The CDR3 contains 12 residues. CDR1 SGHAT and CDR2 FQDESV come from the germline V gene (reference sequence). This CDR3 reads CASSLEGLEAFF.

V is TRBV21-1 and J is TRBJ1-2; there is no DNA to check the TCRdb D call of TRBD1. TRBV21-1 is a pseudogene segment. The CDR3 consists of 14 residues. CDR3 region: CASNSSGAKIGCTF.

The chain combines TRBV19 with TRBJ1-1; TCRdb calls TRBD1, which cannot be checked without DNA. From germline, CDR1 is LNHDA and CDR2 SQIVND (reference sequence). CDR3 length: 12 residues. This CDR3 reads CASTYRESEAFF. Supplemented by reference TRBV19 and TRBJ1-1, the full variable domain reads DGGITQSPKYLFRKEGQNVTLSCEQNLNHDAMYWYRQDPGQGLRLIYYSQIVNDFQKGDIAEGYSVSREKKESFPLTVTSAQKNPTAFYLCASTYRESEAFFGQGTRLTVV.

This chain links TRBV7-9 with TRBJ1-1. Germline V gene sequence: CDR1 SEHNR, CDR2 FQNEAQ (reference sequence). The CDR3 sequence is 13 residues long. The CDR3 spells CASSSQRVGEAFF.

This chain uses TRBV28 with TRBJ1-4. Germline loops: CDR1 MDHEN, CDR2 SYDVKM. The CDR3 is 15 amino acids. CDR3 sequence reads: CASSLSGPSNEKLFF.

The chain links TRBV10-3 to TRBJ1-3; the TCRdb D gene call, TRBD1, has no DNA to confirm it. Germline CDR1 and CDR2: ENHRY and SYGVKD. This CDR3 contains 17 residues. This CDR3 is CAINPSSTGGSGNTIYF.

The chain carries TRBV5-6 and TRBJ1-2. From germline, CDR1 is SGHDT and CDR2 YYEEEE. CDR3 length equals 15 residues. The CDR3 loop is CASSPWHRSNYGYTF.

The CDR3 loop is CASSLRLAGSADTQYF. The rearrangement joins TRBV4-3 to TRBJ2-3; TCRdb calls TRBD2, which cannot be checked without DNA. The CDR3 length is 16 residues. The germline V gene encodes CDR1 LGHNA and CDR2 YSLEER.

V is TRBV4-2 and J is TRBJ2-1; absent DNA, TCRdb's TRBD1 call cannot be checked. The germline V gene has CDR1 LGHNA and CDR2 YNFKEQ. The CDR3 is made up of 17 amino acids. The CDR3 spells CASSRTSGLPLINEQFF.

The chain recombines TRBV5-4 with TRBJ1-1; the D call from TCRdb, TRBD1, cannot be confirmed without DNA. Germline-derived CDR1 and CDR2 are SGHNT and YYREEE (reference sequence). This CDR3 contains 15 residues. The CDR3 loop is CASSLLRGMNTEAFF.

The gene calls are TRBV5-1 and TRBJ2-2; lacking DNA, the TRBD2 call made by TCRdb goes unchecked. Germline V CDR1 and CDR2: SGHRS, YFSETQ. The CDR3 totals 14 residues. CDR3: CASSQRSNTGELFF.

The chain recombines TRBV6-1 with TRBJ1-5; TCRdb outputs TRBD1, but without DNA this stays unchecked. Looked up from germline, CDR1 is MNHNS and CDR2 is SASEGT. This CDR3 contains 15 residues. The CDR3 sequence is CASSRDRGSNQPQHF.

The V gene is TRBV20-1, the J gene TRBJ2-3; lacking DNA, the TRBD1 call made by TCRdb goes unchecked. CDR1 DFQATT and CDR2 SNEGSKA come from the germline V gene (reference sequence). There are 14 residues in the CDR3. CDR3 protein: CSASPRTGTDTQYF.

The rearrangement links TRBV28 to TRBJ2-5; TCRdb gives TRBD1 as the D gene, but with no DNA this cannot be confirmed. The CDR3 covers 12 residues. Germline CDR1 is MDHEN and CDR2 is SYDVKM. The chain's CDR3 is CASSSGEETQYF.

This sequence joins TRBV4-2 and TRBJ2-3; TCRdb outputs TRBD1, but without DNA this stays unchecked. The length of the CDR3 is 16 residues. Germline CDR1 reads LGHNA; CDR2 reads YNFKEQ. The CDR3 is CASSQDWGATTDTQYF.

CDR3 amino acids: CAIWTGKGYNEQFF. The chain combines TRBV10-3 with TRBJ2-1; the D call of TRBD1 rests on TCRdb alone, since no DNA is present to check it. This CDR3 comprises 14 residues. The germline V gene has CDR1 ENHRY and CDR2 SYGVKD.

The V and J genes are TRBV7-8 and TRBJ1-1; without DNA, the TCRdb call of TRBD1 cannot be checked. This CDR3 is built from 17 residues. Looked up from germline, CDR1 is SGHVS and CDR2 is FQNEAQ. This CDR3 is CASSLRHLGTVNTEAFF.

V usage is TRBV7-7 and J usage is TRBJ2-2; TCRdb picks TRBD1, but there is no DNA to check that call. Germline CDR1 and CDR2: SSHAT and FNYEAQ (reference sequence). The CDR3 is 12 residues long. The CDR3: CASTGTAGELFF.

This chain uses TRBV12-3 or TRBV12-4 with TRBJ2-6. CDR3 size: 15 residues. This CDR3 reads CASSDSQSGANVLTF.

The rearrangement joins TRBV7-8 to TRBJ2-2; TCRdb returns TRBD1, unconfirmable since there is no DNA. The CDR3 length is 15 residues. Germline-derived CDR1 and CDR2 are SGHVS and FQNEAQ. CDR3: CASSSEWGATGELFF.

The rearrangement links TRBV19 to TRBJ2-1; the D gene TCRdb calls, TRBD1, cannot be checked with no DNA. The CDR3 contains 14 residues. From germline, CDR1 is LNHDA and CDR2 SQIVND (reference sequence). This CDR3 reads CASIPRGRRDEQFF.

This chain links TRBV7-9 with TRBJ2-7; TCRdb reports TRBD2, a call that lacks DNA to check it against. Germline CDR1 reads SEHNR; CDR2 reads FQNEAQ (reference sequence). The CDR3 extends over 15 amino acids. The CDR3 here is CASSFAGPGAYEQYF.

The V gene is TRBV14, the J gene TRBJ2-4; the D gene TCRdb calls, TRBD1, cannot be checked with no DNA. This CDR3 contains 14 residues. Germline-derived CDR1 and CDR2 are SGHDN and FVKESK. CDR3 residues: CASSPMRQGGIQYF.

The chain's CDR3 is CASSLVSGGLNEQFF. This sequence joins TRBV12-3 or TRBV12-4 and TRBJ2-1; the D call from TCRdb, TRBD1, cannot be confirmed without DNA. The CDR3 is made up of 15 amino acids.